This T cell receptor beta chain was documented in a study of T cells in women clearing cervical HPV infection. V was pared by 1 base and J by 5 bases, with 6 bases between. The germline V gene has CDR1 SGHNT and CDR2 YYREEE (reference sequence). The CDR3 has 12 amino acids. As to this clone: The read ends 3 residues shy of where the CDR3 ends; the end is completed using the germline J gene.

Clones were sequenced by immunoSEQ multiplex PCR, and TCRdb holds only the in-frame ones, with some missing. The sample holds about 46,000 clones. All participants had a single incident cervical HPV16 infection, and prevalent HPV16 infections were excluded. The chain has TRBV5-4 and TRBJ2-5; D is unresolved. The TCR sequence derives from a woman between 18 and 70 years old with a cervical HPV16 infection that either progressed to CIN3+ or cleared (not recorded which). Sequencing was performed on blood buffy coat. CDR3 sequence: CASSLYSETQYF. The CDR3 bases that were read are TGTGCCAGCAGCTTGTATTCGGAGACC.